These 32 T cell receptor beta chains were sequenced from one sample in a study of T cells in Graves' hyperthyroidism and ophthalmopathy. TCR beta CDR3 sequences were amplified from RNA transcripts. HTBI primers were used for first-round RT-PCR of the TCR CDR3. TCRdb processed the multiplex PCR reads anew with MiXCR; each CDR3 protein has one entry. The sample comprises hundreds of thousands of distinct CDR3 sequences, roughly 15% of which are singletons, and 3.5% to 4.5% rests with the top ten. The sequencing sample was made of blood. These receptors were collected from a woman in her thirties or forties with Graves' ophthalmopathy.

The CDR3 bases are TGCGCCAGCAGCCAAGAAGGTCAGATAAATCAGCCCCAGCATTTT. Protein: CASSQEGQINQPQHF. The chain links TRBV4-1 to TRBJ1-5; D uncertain. The CDR3 totals 15 residues. In germline, CDR1 is MGHRA, CDR2 YSYEKL. V was trimmed by 0 bases and J by 4 bases, leaving 10 bases between them.

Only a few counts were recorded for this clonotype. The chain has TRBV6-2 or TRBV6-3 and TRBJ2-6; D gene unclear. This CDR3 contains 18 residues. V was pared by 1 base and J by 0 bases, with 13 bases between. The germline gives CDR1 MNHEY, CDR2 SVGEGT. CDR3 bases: TGTGCCAGCAGTTACTTAGGAGACGTCCTCTCTGGGGCCAACGTCCTGACTTTC. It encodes CASSYLGDVLSGANVLTF.

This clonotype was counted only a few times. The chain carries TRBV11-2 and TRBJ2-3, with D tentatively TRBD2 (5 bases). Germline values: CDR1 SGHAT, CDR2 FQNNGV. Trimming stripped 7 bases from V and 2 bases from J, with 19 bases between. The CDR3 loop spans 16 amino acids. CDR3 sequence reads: CASTPFSSANTDTQYF. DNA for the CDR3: TGTGCCAGCACCCCCTTTAGTAGCGCAAACACAGATACGCAGTATTTT.

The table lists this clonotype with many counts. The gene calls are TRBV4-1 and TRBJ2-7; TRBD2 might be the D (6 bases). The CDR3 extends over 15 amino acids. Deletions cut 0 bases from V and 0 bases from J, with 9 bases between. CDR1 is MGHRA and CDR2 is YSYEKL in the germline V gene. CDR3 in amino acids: CASSQDAGSSYEQYF. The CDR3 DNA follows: TGCGCCAGCAGCCAAGATGCGGGGAGCTCCTACGAGCAGTACTTC.

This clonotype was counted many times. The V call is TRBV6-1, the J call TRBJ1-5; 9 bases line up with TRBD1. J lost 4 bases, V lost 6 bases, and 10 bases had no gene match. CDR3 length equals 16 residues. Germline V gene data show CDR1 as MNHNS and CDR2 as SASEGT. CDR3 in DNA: TGTGCCAGCAGAGAAACCGGGACAGGGTTTAATCAGCCCCAGCATTTT. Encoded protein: CASRETGTGFNQPQHF.

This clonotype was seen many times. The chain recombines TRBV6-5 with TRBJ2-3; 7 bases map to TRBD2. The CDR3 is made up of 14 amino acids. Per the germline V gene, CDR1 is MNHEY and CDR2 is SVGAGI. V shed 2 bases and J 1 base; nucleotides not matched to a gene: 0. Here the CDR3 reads CASSYTSGTDTQYF. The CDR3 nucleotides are TGTGCCAGCAGTTACACTAGCGGCACAGATACGCAGTATTTT.

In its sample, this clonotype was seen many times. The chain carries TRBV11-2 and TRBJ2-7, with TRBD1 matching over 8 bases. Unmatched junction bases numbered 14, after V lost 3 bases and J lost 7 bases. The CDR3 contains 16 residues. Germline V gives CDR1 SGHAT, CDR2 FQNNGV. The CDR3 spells CASSLGSGQEFREQYF. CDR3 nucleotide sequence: TGTGCCAGCAGCTTGGGCTCGGGACAGGAGTTTAGGGAGCAGTACTTC.

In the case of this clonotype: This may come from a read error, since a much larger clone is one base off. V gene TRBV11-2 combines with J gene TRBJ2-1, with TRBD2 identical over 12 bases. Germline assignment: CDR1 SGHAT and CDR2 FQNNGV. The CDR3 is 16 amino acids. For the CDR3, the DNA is TGTGCCAGCAGCTTTGAGTCTAGCGGGAGGGCCGGGGATCGGATCTTC. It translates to CASSFESSGRAGDRIF.

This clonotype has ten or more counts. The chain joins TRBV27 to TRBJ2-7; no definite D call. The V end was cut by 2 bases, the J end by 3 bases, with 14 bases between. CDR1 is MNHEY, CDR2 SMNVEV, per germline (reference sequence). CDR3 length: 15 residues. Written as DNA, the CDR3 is TGTGCCAGCAGTTTAGAACAGACATACAGCTACGAGCAGTACTTC. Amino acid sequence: CASSLEQTYSYEQYF.

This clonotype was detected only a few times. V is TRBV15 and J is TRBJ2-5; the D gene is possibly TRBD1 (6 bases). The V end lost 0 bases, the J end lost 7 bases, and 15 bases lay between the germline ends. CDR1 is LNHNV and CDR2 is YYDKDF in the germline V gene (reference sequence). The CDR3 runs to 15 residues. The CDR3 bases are TGTGCCACCAGCAGAGATTCCCAGGGGTTGGGGACCCAGTACTTC. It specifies CATSRDSQGLGTQYF.

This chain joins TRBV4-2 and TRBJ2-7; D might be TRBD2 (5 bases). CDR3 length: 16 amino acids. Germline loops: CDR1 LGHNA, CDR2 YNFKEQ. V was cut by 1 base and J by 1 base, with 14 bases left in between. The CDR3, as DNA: TGTGCCAGCAGCCAAGGGAAAGGCCGAGGGTCCTACGAGCAGTACTTC. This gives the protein CASSQGKGRGSYEQYF.

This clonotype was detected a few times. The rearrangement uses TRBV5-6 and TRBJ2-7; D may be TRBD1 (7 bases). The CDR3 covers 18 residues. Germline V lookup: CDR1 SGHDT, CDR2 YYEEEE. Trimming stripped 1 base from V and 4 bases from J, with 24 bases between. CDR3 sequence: CASSLIKRESRGEYEQYF. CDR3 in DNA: TGTGCCAGCAGCTTGATAAAACGGGAGTCCAGGGGGGAATACGAGCAGTACTTC.

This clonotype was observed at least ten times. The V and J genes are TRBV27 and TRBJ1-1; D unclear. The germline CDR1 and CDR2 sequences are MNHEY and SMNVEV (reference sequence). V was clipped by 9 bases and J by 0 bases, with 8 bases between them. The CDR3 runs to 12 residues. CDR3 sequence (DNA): TGTGCCAGTTTTTCCCTGAACACTGAAGCTTTCTTT. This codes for CASFSLNTEAFF.

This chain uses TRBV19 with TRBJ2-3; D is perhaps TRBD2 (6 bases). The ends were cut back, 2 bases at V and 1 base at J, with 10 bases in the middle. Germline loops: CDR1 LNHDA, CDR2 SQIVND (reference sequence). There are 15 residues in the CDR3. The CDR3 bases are TGTGCCAGTAGTATACCGCGGGATGGCACAGATACGCAGTATTTT. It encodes CASSIPRDGTDTQYF.

Written as DNA, the CDR3 is TGCAGCGTTGAACAGGGAGAGACCCAGTACTTC. As protein: CSVEQGETQYF. The chain uses TRBV29-1 and TRBJ2-5, with D perhaps matching TRBD1 (5 bases). Trimming left V 2 bases short and J 4 bases short, with 5 bases between. This CDR3 is 11 amino acids long. Germline V gives CDR1 SQVTM, CDR2 ANQGSEA.

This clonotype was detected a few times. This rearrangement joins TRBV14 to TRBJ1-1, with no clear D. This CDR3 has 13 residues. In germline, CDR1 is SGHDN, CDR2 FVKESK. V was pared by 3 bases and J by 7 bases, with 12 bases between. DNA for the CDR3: TGTGCCAGCAGCCAGGTGATGACCAGTGAAGCTTTCTTT. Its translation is CASSQVMTSEAFF.

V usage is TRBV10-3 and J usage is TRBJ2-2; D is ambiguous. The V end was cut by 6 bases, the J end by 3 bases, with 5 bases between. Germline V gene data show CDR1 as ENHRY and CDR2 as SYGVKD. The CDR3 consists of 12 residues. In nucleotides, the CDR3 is TGTGCCATCAGGGGATACACCGGGGAGCTGTTTTTT. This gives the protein CAIRGYTGELFF.

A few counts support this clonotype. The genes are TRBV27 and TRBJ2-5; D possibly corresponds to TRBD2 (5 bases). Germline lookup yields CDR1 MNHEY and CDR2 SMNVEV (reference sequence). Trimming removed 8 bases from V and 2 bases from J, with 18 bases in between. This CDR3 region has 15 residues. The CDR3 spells CASSLVYSGQETQYF. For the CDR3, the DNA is TGTGCCAGCTCCTTAGTCTATTCGGGGCAAGAGACCCAGTACTTC.

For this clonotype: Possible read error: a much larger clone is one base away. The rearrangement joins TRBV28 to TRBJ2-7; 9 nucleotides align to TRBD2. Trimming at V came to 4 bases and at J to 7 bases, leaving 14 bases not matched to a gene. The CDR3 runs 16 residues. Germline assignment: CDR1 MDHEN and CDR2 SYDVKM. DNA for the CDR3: TGTGCCAGCAGTTCAGTTCGGGCGGGAGGGCCAGGGGAGCAGTACTTC. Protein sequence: CASSSVRAGGPGEQYF. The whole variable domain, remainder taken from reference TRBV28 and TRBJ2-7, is DVKVTQSSRYLVKRTGEKVFLECVQDMDHENMFWYRQDPGLGLRLIYFSYDVKMKEKGDIPEGYSVSREKKERFSLILESASTNQTSMYLCASSSVRAGGPGEQYFGPGTRLTVT.

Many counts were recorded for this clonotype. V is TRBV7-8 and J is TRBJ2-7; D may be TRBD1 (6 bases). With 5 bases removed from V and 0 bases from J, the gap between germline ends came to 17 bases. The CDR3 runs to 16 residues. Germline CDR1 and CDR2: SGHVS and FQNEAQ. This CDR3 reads CASSPSIGTNSYEQYF. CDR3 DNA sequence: TGTGCCAGCAGCCCCTCAATCGGGACAAACTCCTACGAGCAGTACTTC.

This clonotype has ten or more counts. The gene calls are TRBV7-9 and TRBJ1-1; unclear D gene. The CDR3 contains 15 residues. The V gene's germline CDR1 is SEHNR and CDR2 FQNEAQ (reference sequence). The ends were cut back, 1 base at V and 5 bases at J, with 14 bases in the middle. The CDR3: CASSLEGSSGTEAFF. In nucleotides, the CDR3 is TGTGCCAGCAGCTTAGAAGGGAGCTCGGGAACTGAAGCTTTCTTT.

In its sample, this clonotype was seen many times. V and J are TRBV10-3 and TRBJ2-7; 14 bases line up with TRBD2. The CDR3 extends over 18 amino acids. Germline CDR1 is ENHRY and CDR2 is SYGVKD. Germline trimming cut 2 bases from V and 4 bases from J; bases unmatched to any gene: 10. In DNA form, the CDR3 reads TGTGCCATCAGTGAGGGGGGGACTAGCGGGAGATCACGATACGAGCAGTACTTC. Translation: CAISEGGTSGRSRYEQYF.

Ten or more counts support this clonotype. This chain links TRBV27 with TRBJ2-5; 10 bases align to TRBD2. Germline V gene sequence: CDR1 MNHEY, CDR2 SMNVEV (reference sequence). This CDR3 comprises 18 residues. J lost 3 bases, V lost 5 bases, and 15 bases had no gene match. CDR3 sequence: CASSLLAGDAASKETQYF. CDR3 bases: TGTGCCAGCAGTCTTCTAGCGGGAGACGCTGCCTCTAAAGAGACCCAGTACTTC.

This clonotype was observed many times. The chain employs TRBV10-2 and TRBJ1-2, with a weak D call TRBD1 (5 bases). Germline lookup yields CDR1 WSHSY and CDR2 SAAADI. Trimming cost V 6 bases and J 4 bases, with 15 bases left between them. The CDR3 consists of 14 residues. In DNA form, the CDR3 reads TGCGCCAGCAGGGGGGGTGGAGGATCCTATGGCTACACCTTC. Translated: CASRGGGGSYGYTF.

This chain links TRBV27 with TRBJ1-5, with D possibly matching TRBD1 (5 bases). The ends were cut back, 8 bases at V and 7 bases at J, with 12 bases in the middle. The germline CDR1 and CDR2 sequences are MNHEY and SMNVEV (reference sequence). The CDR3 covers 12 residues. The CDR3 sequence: CASGGLPQPQHF. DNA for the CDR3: TGTGCCAGCGGGGGGTTACCCCAGCCCCAGCATTTT.

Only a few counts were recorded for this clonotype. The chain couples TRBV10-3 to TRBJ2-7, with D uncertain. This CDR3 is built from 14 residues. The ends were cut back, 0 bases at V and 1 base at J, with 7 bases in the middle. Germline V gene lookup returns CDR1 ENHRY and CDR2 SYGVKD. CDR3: CAISESTFSYEQYF. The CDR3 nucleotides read TGTGCCATCAGTGAGTCGACTTTTTCCTACGAGCAGTACTTC.

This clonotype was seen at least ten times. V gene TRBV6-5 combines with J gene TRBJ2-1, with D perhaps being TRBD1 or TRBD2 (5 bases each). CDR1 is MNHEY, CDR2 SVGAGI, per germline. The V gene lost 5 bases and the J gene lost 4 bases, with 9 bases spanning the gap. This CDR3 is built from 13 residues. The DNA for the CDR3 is TGTGCCAGCAGTAGGGACGGATACAATGAGCAGTTCTTC. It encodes CASSRDGYNEQFF.

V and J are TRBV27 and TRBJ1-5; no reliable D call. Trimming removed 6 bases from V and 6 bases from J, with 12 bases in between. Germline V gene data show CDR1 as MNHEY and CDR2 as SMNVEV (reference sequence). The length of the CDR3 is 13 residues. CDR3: CASSLLPGQPQHF. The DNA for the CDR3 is TGTGCCAGCAGCCTACTACCCGGTCAGCCCCAGCATTTT.

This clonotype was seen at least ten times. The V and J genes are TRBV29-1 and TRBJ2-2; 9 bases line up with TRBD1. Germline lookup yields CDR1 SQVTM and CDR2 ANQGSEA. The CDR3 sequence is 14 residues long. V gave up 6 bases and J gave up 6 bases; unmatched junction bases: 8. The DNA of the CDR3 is TGCAGCGTGCTACCACAGGGGGCGGCCGGGGAGCTGTTTTTT. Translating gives CSVLPQGAAGELFF.

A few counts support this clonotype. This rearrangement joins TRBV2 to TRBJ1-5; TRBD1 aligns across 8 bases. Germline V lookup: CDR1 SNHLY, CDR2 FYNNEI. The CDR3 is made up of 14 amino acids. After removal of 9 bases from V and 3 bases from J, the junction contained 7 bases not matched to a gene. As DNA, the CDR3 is TGTGCCAGTTGTCAGGGGGCATCCAATCAGCCCCAGCATTTT. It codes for CASCQGASNQPQHF.

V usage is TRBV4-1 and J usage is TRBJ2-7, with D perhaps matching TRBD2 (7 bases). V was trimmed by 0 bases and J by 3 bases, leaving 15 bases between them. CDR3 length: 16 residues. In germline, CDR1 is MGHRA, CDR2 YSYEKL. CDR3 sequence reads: CASSQERRGGYYEQYF. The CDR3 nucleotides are TGCGCCAGCAGCCAAGAACGCAGGGGAGGGTACTACGAGCAGTACTTC.

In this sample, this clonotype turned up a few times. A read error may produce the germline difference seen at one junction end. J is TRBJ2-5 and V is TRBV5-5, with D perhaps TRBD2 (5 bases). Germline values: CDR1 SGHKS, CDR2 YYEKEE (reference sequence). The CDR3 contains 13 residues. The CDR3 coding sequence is TGTGTCAGCAGCTCTGACTATCAAGAGACCCAGTACTTC. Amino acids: CVSSSDYQETQYF.